This TCR beta chain was observed in a study of blood T cell repertoires in COVID-19 (dated by TCRdb to between 2020 and 2021). For context, the study as a whole: Collaborator samples came from the United States, Italy and Spain and covered acute and convalescent phases of COVID-19. Samples came from the ongoing ImmuneRACE study (first 160 participants) plus 1,254 subjects from 6 global collaborators. The dataset comprised deeply sampled blood TCRbeta repertoires from subjects exposed to, actively infected with, or recovered from COVID-19. A de-identified subject ID, COVID-19 status, age in years and sex were almost always included in the sample metadata. The repertoires were released in a freely available public database meant as a resource for research on the immune response to SARS-CoV-2. Where HLA class I and class II types were available, the types were taken from metadata supplied by the sample provider, not from assay-based typing. The material from the prospective study consisted of cDNA or gDNA derived from T cells, B-cell-depleted T cells, or PBMCs. Broad study findings and their caveats: The quantity of clinical and demographic metadata differed by source and by participant and was supplied without curation.

The immunoSEQ Assay, a bias-controlled multiplex PCR, was used to amplify TCRbeta CDR3 regions from genomic DNA. The study's own analysis went as follows. Within the assay, amplification of reference gene primers was used to estimate how many nucleated cells each sample contained. To quantify the absolute abundance of each unique TCRbeta CDR3 rearrangement, sequence reads were collapsed and filtered. For each sample, productive Simpson clonality was calculated as the square root of Simpson's diversity index across productive rearrangements. In its TCRdb copy, this immuneACCESS table keeps in-frame sequences only and misses some clones. Where compared with another copy, unresolved V genes explain less than half of these, and the others have no known cause. V and J calls plus clone size are reproduced from that table; the DNA served to infer D and trimming. Across this sample there are 350,000 to 400,000 clones, with roughly nine tenths seen only once. Jointly, the top ten make up around 1% of the sample.

This clone was observed a few times. Its target antigen remains unknown. The record has no base qualities; no much larger clone is one base away. Participants in the prospective study were aged about 18 to 100 years, lived in 20 to 25 United States geographic areas, and enrolled through a virtual design. In the prospective study, cohorts were assigned on the basis of participant-reported clinical history obtained from a screening survey and a study questionnaire. Recovered participants in ImmuneRACE Cohort 3 were defined as having two consecutive negative NP/OP PCR tests, clearance from a healthcare professional, or resolution of symptoms. In the prospective study, mobile phlebotomists collected whole blood, serum and a nasopharyngeal or oropharyngeal swab from each participant. Participants in the prospective study had the option to provide additional blood draws and questionnaires over a roughly 2-month period. Before DNA extraction, prospective study blood samples were shipped either frozen or at room temperature.

At the junction V is shortened by 5 bases and J by 3 bases; bases outside the gene matches: 6. Reading the germline V gene (reference sequence) gives CDR1 SGHNT and CDR2 YYREEE. The CDR3 runs 14 amino acids, cysteine and phenylalanine included. Of all the DNA, just the CDR3 is kept, 42 bases in frame from base 1. The clonotype was recovered from a young man who had recovered from COVID-19. Sequenced material: PBMCs or T cells enriched from blood (not recorded which). The chain is made from TRBV5-4 and TRBJ2-7, and TRBD1 matches 9 of the central bases. The DNA reads as follows: TGTGCCAGCAGTTTAACAGGGGGCTTCTACGAGCAGTACTTC. It encodes CASSLTGGFYEQYF.